This is a list of T cell receptor beta chains from one sample in a study of blood T cell repertoires in COVID-19. TCRdb's table, derived via immunoSEQ multiplex PCR, lists solely in-frame clones and lacks some. The sample holds nearly 55,000 clones, around 84% seen once. Sequencing was done on a sample of peripheral blood. Receptors originate from a man aged 70-80 years with active COVID-19. Each CDR3 is given with its conserved first and last residue. The listing skips clone size in some rows; elsewhere it reads once, few, many or a size class.

size,V,J,CDR3
-,TRBV5-4,TRBJ1-2,CASSFLGQVYGYTF
-,TRBV4-3,TRBJ2-2,CASSQITGQGWVTGELFF
-,TRBV7-3,TRBJ1-2,CASSLGAGQLGGYTF
-,TRBV6-2/TRBV6-3,TRBJ2-1,CASSYTSGTGWNEQFF
-,TRBV15,TRBJ1-1,CATSRGRTTKNTEAFF
-,TRBV18,TRBJ1-1,CASSPDSSEAFF
-,TRBV19,TRBJ1-1,CASRHLNTEAFF
once,TRBV9,TRBJ1-1,CASSVGQVNTEAFF
-,TRBV11-2,TRBJ2-1,CASSRGQGGFDEQFF
-,TRBV27,TRBJ2-7,CASSLGRGSHEQYF
-,TRBV7-7,TRBJ2-3,CASSPSAEVTDTQYF
once,TRBV5-4,TRBJ2-3,CASSESTDTQYF
few,TRBV6-5,TRBJ2-7,CASNPQSIVGDEQYF
-,TRBV3-1/TRBV3-2,TRBJ2-3,CASSQDREFWTGATDTQYF
-,TRBV6-6,TRBJ1-6,CASSYSGGQPLHF
-,TRBV19,TRBJ1-3,CASSRPGTGNTIYF
few,TRBV27,TRBJ2-7,CASSFLGQPYEQYF